This T cell receptor beta chain emerged from a study of blood T cell repertoires in COVID-19. Study-level background: The study drew acute and convalescent COVID-19 samples from the United States, Italy and Spain. T cells, B-cell-depleted T cells, or PBMCs supplied cDNA or gDNA.

Cohort allocation depended upon clinical history that participants reported. Symptom resolution, clearance, or two negative PCRs marked the recovered donors of Cohort 3. Sequenced by immunoSEQ multiplex PCR; TCRdb stores in-frame clones only, minus some. The data show some 380,000 clones, around 87% seen once. The germline V and J ends were trimmed by 1 base and 7 bases, with 14 bases remaining between them. Germline V gene sequence: CDR1 SGHNT, CDR2 YENEEA. This CDR3 comprises 15 residues. The genes are TRBV11-3 and TRBJ2-4; D possibly corresponds to TRBD2 (6 bases). Sequencing used PBMCs or T cells enriched from blood (not recorded which). The TCR sequence derives from a man aged 25-40 years who had recovered from COVID-19. The CDR3 region has the DNA TGTGCCAGCAGCTTAGGGCGGGGCTCTTCTAACATTCAGTACTTC. Protein sequence: CASSLGRGSSNIQYF.